There are many counts of the clone carrying this TCR beta chain. What it binds is not known. CDR1 KGHSH and CDR2 LQKENI come from the germline V gene. This CDR3 spans 15 amino acids. V was clipped by 6 bases and J by 2 bases, with 16 bases between them. Attached unique molecular identifiers marked individual cDNA molecules. Using its own MiXCR run on the 5' RACE reads, TCRdb lists one record per CDR3 protein. This table holds tens of thousands of distinct CDR3 sequences, approximately 12% found once. These data originate in a study of early T cells in non-severe SARS-CoV-2 infection. Study-wide context: Sequencing used unsorted whole-blood bulk RNA, so chains lack pairing. Study outcomes and limitations: Anti-spike CD8 specificities were favored by VDJdb matching, whose results missed private and CD4 specificities.

The receptor's source is an adult who was a healthcare worker with PCR-confirmed SARS-CoV-2 infection or an uninfected control (not recorded which). The J gene is TRBJ2-5, the V gene TRBV18; the D gene is possibly TRBD2 (6 bases). Sequencing was performed on whole blood. The CDR3 nucleotides are TGTGCCAGCTCCCGGGGAAGCGGGCAACAAGAGACCCAGTACTTC. This translates into CASSRGSGQQETQYF.